This T cell receptor beta chain is from a study of T cell repertoires in cytomegalovirus infection. Study-wide context: Indications of both CMV infection and matching HLA type were provided by public TCR beta signatures.

The study, taken as a whole, reports: Cumulative frequency of public TCR beta families picked out carriers of CMV plus the relevant HLA.

One entry per CDR3 protein results from TCRdb running MiXCR on the reads. In the table there are over 55,000 distinct CDR3 sequences, around 21% of which are singletons. As regards this clonotype: Antigen specificity is unknown.

The clonotype was recovered from a human donor in good health (CMV status not recorded). Some clones in this sample may be carry-over from other donors' samples. Specimen: CD8+ T cells from cultured PBMCs, collected from culture after CMV antigen stimulation.

The CDR3 spells CASSLLADPYEQYF. CDR3 nucleotide sequence: TGTGCCAGCAGCTTACTAGCGGATCCCTACGAGCAGTACTTC. This chain connects TRBV5-6 to TRBJ2-7, with TRBD2 matching over 8 bases. The CDR3 has 14 residues. Trimming took 2 bases from V and 2 from J; bases not matched to a gene: 3. Germline assignment: CDR1 SGHDT and CDR2 YYEEEE.